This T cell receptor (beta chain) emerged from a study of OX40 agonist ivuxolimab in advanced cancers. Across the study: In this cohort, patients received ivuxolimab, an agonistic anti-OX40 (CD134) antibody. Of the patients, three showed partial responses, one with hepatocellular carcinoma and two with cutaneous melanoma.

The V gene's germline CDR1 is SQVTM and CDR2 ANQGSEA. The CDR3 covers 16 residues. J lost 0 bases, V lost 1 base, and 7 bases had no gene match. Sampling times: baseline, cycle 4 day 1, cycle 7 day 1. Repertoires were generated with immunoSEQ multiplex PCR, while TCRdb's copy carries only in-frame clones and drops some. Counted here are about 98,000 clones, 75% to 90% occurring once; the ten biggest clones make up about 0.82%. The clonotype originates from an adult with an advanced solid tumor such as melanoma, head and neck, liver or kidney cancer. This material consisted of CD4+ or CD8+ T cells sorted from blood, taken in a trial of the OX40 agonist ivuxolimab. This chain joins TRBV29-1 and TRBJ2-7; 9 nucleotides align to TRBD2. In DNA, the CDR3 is TGCAGCGTTGAAGTGGAGCGGGAGGACCGCTCCTACGAGCAGTACTTC. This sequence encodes CSVEVEREDRSYEQYF.